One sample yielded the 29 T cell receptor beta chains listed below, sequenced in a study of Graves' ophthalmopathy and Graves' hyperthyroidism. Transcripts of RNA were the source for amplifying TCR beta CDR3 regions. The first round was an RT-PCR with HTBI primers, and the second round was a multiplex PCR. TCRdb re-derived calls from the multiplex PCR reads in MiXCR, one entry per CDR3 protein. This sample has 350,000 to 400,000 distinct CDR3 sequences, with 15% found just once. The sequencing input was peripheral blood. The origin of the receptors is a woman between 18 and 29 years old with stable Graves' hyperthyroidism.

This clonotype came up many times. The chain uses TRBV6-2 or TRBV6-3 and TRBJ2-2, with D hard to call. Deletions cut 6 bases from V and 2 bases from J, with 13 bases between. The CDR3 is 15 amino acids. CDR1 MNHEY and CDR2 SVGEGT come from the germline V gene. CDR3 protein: CASRRRTENTGELFF. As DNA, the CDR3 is TGTGCCAGCAGACGCCGAACGGAAAACACCGGGGAGCTGTTTTTT.

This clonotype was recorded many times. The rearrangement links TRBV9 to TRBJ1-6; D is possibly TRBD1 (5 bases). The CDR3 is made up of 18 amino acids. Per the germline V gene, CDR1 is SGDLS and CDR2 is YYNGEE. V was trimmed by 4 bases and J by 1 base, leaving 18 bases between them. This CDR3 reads CASSPAEGPRSYNSPLHF. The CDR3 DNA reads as TGTGCCAGCAGCCCGGCCGAGGGGCCCCGGTCCTATAATTCACCCCTCCACTTT.

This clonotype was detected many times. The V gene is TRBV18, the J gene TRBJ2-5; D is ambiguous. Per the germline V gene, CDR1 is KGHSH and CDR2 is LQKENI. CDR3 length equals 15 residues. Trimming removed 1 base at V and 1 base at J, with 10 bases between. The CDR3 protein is CASSPLPIGQETQYF. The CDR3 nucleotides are TGTGCCAGCTCACCACTCCCTATCGGCCAAGAGACCCAGTACTTC.

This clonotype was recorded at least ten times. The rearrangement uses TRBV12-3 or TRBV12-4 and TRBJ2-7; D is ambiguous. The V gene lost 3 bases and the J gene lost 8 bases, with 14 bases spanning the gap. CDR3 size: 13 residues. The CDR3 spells CASSFSYGQKQYF. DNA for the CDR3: TGTGCCAGCAGTTTCAGCTATGGTCAAAAGCAGTACTTC.

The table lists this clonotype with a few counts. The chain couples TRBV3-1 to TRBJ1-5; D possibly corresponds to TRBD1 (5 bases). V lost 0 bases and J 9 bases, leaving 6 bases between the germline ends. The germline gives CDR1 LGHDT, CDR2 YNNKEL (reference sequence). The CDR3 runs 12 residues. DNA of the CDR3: TGTGCCAGCAGCCAAGATCAGGGGCCCCAGCATTTT. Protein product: CASSQDQGPQHF.

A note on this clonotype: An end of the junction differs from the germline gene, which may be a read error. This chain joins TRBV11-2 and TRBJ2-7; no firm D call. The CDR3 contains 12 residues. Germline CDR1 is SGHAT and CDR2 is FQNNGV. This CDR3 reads CASSLEAGEQCF. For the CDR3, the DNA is TGTGCCAGCAGCTTAGAGGCCGGCGAGCAGTGCTTC.

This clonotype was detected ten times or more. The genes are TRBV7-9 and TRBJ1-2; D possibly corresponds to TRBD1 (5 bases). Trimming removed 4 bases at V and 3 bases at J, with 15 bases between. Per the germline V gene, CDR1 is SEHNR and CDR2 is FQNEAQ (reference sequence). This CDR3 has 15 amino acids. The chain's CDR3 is CASSSSFVGDYGYTF. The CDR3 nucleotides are TGTGCCAGCAGCTCCAGCTTCGTGGGGGACTATGGCTACACCTTC. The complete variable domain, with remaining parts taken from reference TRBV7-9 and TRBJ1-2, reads DTGVSQNPRHKITKRGQNVTFRCDPISEHNRLYWYRQTLGQGPEFLTYFQNEAQLEKSRLLSDRFSAERPKGSFSTLEIQRTEQGDSAMYLCASSSSFVGDYGYTFGSGTRLTVV.

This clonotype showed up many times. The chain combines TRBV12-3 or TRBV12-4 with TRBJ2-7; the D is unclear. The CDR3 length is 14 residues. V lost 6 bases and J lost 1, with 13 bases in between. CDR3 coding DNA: TGTGCCAGCAGCCCACCTGGACCGTCCTACGAGCAGTACTTC. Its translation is CASSPPGPSYEQYF.

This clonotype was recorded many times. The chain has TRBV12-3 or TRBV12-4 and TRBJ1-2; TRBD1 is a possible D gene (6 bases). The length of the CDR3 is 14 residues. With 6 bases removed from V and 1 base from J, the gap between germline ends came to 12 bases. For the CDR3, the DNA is TGTGCCAGCAGGATACAGGGTAGTAACTATGGCTACACCTTC. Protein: CASRIQGSNYGYTF.

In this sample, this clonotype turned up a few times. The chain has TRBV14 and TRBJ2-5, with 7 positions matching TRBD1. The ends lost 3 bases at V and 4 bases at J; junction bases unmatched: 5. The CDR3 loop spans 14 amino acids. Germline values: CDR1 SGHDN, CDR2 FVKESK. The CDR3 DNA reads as TGTGCCAGCAGCCATAACAGGGGTTCAGAGACCCAGTACTTC. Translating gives CASSHNRGSETQYF.

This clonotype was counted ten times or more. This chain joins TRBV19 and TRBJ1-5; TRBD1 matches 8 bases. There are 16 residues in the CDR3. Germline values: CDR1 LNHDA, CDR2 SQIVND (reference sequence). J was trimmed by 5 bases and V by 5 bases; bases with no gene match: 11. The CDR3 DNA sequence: TGTGCCAGTAGTCCAAGACAGGGGCAGGTCTATCAGCCCCAGCATTTT. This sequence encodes CASSPRQGQVYQPQHF.

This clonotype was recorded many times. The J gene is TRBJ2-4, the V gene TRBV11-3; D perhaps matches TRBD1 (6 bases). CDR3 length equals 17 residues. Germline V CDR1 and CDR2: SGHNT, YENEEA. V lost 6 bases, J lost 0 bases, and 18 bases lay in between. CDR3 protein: CASSGHSGDLAKNIQYF. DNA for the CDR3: TGTGCCAGCAGTGGTCACTCAGGGGACCTAGCCAAAAACATTCAGTACTTC.

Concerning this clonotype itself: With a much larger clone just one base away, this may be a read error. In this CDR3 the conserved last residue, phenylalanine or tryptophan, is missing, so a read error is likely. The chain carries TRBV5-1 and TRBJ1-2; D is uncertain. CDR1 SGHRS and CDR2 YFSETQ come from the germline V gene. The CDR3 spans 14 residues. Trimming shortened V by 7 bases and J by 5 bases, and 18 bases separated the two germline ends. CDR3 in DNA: TGCGCCAGCGTCCGCGGACCTCGGGGATATGGCTACACCGTC. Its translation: CASVRGPRGYGYTV.

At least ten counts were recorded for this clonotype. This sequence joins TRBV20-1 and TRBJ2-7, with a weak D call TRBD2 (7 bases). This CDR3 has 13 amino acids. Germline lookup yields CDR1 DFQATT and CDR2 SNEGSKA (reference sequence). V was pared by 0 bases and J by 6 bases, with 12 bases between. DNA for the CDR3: TGCAGTGCTAGAGATCCGGGGGGCGCCGAGCAGTACTTC. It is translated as CSARDPGGAEQYF.

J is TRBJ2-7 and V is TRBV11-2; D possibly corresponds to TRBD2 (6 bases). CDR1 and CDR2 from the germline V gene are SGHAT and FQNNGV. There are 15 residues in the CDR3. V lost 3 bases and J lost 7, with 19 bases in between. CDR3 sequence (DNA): TGTGCCAGCAGCTTCATCGTTGGGCGGGCGGGGGAGCAGTACTTC. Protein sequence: CASSFIVGRAGEQYF.

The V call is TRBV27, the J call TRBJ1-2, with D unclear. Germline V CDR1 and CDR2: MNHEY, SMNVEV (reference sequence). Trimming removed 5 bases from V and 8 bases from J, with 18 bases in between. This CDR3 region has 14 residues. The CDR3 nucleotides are TGTGCCAGCAGTCCGGGAGGGCGAGCCAACGGCTACACCTTC. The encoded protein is CASSPGGRANGYTF.

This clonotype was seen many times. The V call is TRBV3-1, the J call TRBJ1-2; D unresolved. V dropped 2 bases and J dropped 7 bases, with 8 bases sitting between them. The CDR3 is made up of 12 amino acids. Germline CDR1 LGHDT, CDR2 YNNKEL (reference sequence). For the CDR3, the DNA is TGTGCCAGCAGCCAAACGACACGTGGCTACACCTTC. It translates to CASSQTTRGYTF.

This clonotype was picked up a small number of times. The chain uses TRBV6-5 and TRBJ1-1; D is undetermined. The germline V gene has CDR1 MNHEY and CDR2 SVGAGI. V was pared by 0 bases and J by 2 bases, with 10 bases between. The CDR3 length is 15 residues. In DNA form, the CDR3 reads TGTGCCAGCAGTTACTCTCTTGCTGAAAACACTGAAGCTTTCTTT. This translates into CASSYSLAENTEAFF.

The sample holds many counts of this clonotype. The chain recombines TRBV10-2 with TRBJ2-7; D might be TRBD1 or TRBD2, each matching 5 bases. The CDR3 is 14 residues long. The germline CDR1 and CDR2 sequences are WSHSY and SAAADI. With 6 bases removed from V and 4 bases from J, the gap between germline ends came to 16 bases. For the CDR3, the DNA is TGCGCCAGCAGGGGGGTCAGTCACCTATACGAGCAGTACTTC. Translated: CASRGVSHLYEQYF.

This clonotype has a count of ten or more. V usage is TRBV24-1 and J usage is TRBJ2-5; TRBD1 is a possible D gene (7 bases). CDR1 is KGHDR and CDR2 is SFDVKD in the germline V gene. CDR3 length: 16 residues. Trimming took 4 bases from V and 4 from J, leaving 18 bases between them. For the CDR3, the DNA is TGTGCCACCAGTGACCGACTAGACAGGGACCGAGAGACCCAGTACTTC. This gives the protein CATSDRLDRDRETQYF.

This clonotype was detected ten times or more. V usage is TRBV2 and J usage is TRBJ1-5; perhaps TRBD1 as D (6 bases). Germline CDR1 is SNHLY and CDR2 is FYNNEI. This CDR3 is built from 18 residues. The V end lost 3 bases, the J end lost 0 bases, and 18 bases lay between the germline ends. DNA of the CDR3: TGTGCCAGCAGTGACAGGGGCCCATGGGAGTATAGCAATCAGCCCCAGCATTTT. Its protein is CASSDRGPWEYSNQPQHF.

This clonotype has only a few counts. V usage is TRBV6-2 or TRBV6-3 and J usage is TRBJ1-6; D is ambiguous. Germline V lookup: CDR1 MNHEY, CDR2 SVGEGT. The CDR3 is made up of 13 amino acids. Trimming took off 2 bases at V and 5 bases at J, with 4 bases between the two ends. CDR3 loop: CASSYRHNSPLHF. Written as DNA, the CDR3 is TGTGCCAGCAGTTACCGGCATAATTCACCCCTCCACTTT.

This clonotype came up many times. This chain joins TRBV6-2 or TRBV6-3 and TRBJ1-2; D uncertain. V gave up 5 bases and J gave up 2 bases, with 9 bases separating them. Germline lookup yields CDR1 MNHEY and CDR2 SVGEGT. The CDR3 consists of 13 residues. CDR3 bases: TGTGCCAGCAGTCGGGCATCCAACTATGGCTACACCTTC. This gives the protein CASSRASNYGYTF.

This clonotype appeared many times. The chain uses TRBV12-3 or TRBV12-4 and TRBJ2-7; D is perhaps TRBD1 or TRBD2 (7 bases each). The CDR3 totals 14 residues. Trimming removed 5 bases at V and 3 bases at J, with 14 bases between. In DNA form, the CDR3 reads TGTGCCAGCAGTAGGGGGGGACAGTACTACGAGCAGTACTTC. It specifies CASSRGGQYYEQYF.

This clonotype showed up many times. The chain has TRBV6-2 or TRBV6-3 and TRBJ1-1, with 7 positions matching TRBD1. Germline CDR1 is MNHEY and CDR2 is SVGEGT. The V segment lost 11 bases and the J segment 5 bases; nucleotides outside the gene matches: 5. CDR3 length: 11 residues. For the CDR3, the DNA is TGTGCCGGCGGGACAGCGACTGAAGCTTTCTTT. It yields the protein CAGGTATEAFF.

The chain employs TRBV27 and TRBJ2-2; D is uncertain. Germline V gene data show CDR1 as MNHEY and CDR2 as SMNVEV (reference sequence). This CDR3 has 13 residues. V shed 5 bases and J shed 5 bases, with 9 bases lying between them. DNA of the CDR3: TGTGCCAGCAGTCCGGGCTGGACCGGGGAGCTGTTTTTT. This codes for CASSPGWTGELFF.

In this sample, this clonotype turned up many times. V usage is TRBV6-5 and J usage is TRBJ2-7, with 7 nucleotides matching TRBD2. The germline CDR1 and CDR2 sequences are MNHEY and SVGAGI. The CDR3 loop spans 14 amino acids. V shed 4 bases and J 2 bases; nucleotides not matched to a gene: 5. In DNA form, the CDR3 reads TGTGCCAGCAGTTCCGCGCGGGGGACCTACGAGCAGTACTTC. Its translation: CASSSARGTYEQYF.

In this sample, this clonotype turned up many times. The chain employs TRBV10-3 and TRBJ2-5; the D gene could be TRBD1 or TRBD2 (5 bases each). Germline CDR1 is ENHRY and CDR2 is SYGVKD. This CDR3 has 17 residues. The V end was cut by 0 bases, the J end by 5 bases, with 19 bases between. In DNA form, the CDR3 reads TGTGCCATCAGTGAGTCGTCTACTGAGGGGTTAGAGGAGACCCAGTACTTC. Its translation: CAISESSTEGLEETQYF.

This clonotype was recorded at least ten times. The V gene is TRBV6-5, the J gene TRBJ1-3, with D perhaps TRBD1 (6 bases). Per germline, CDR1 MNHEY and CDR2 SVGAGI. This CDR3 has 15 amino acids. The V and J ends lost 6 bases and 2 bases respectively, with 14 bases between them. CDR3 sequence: CASSISRTAGNTIYF. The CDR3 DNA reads TGTGCCAGCAGCATCTCAAGGACAGCTGGAAACACCATATATTTT.